This T cell receptor (beta chain) was captured by sequencing in a study of T cell repertoires in cytomegalovirus infection. Turning to this clonotype: Its antigen is unidentified.

TCRdb re-called the reads through MiXCR, storing one row per CDR3 protein. The sample consists of 900,000 to 950,000 distinct CDR3 sequences, around 31% of them appearing once. The receptor comes from a human donor in good health (CMV status not recorded). Some clones in this sample may be carry-over from other donors' samples. The input for sequencing was cultured CD8+ T cells from PBMCs, taken from culture after CMV antigen stimulation.

Here the CDR3 reads CASMVGTEAFF. As DNA, the CDR3 is TGCGCCAGCATGGTGGGCACTGAAGCTTTCTTT. This rearrangement joins TRBV10-2 to TRBJ1-1; D gene ambiguous. From germline, CDR1 is WSHSY and CDR2 SAAADI. Trimming stripped 7 bases from V and 4 bases from J, with 7 bases between. This CDR3 region has 11 residues.